The 22 T cell receptor beta chains reported below all come from one sample, sequenced in a study of preoperative IRX-2 immunotherapy in early breast cancer. Treatment specified: preoperative locoregional IRX-2 cytokine immunotherapy. The assay was immunoSEQ multiplex PCR, and TCRdb's table has in-frame clones only and misses some. The sample holds 3,000 to 4,000 clones, 79% seen once. The sample consisted of tumor tissue, taken after IRX-2 immunotherapy. The receptors come from a human donor with breast cancer.

The CDR3 nucleotides read TGTGCCAGCGAGTCCGTCGGTTTCTATGGCTACACCTTC. The encoded protein is CASESVGFYGYTF. The chain joins TRBV6-8 to TRBJ1-2; no clear D gene. Trimming removed 8 bases from V and 4 bases from J, with 14 bases in between. The V gene's germline CDR1 is MNHGY and CDR2 SAAAGT. The CDR3 is made up of 13 amino acids.

Judged by abundance, this clone is large. Germline is not matched at one junction end, which may reflect a read error. The chain carries TRBV11-3 and TRBJ2-1; no firm D call. The germline gives CDR1 SGHNT, CDR2 YENEEA. The CDR3 loop spans 14 amino acids. The CDR3 here is CASSLGFPGYEQFF. DNA of the CDR3: TGTGCTAGCAGCTTAGGTTTCCCTGGGTATGAGCAGTTCTTC.

The chain carries TRBV28 and TRBJ1-2; D ambiguous. The V and J ends lost 1 base and 6 bases respectively, with 12 bases between them. The CDR3 runs 14 residues. Germline V lookup: CDR1 MDHEN, CDR2 SYDVKM. The CDR3 DNA follows: TGTGCCAGCAGTTTATTCCTAGAGGCAGATGGCTACACCTTC. It encodes CASSLFLEADGYTF.

This CDR3 reads CASRPGDRGLNTEAFF. The CDR3 region has the DNA TGTGCCAGCAGACCAGGGGACAGAGGACTGAACACTGAAGCTTTCTTT. V is TRBV6-8 and J is TRBJ1-1; the match to TRBD1 covers 7 bases. The CDR3 has 16 residues. Germline assignment: CDR1 MNHGY and CDR2 SAAAGT. J lost 0 bases, V lost 6 bases, and 10 bases had no gene match.

The rearrangement uses TRBV29-1 and TRBJ2-3; perhaps D is TRBD1 or TRBD2 (5 bases each). Germline CDR1 SQVTM, CDR2 ANQGSEA. V dropped 4 bases and J dropped 8 bases, with 22 bases sitting between them. The CDR3 sequence is 15 residues long. The DNA of the CDR3 is TGCAGCGTTGGTCTAGAAGGGACGCTCATCGGTACGCAGTATTTT. Translated, it gives CSVGLEGTLIGTQYF.

Notes on this clone: At one end, the junction sequence differs from germline, possibly due to a read error. The chain recombines TRBV6-1 with TRBJ1-5; D possibly corresponds to TRBD1 (6 bases). The CDR3 contains 16 residues. The germline CDR1 and CDR2 sequences are MNHNS and SASEGT. CDR3 residues: CAISEGRGVGNQPQHF. The DNA of the CDR3 is TGTGCCATCAGTGAAGGGAGGGGGGTTGGCAATCAGCCCCAGCATTTT.

The table lists this clone with a few counts. This chain connects TRBV6-8 to TRBJ1-3; no reliable D call. Germline CDR1 and CDR2: MNHGY and SAAAGT. Trimming took off 5 bases at V and 1 base at J, with 9 bases between the two ends. The CDR3 has 14 amino acids. The CDR3, as DNA: TGTGCCAGCAGTGAGTCGGATTCTGGAAACACCATATATTTT. This sequence encodes CASSESDSGNTIYF.

This clone occurred a few times. This chain uses TRBV25-1 with TRBJ1-5; 8 nucleotides line up with TRBD1. Germline CDR1 reads MGHDK; CDR2 reads SYGVNS. After removal of 2 bases from V and 3 bases from J, the junction contained 6 bases not matched to a gene. The CDR3 runs 16 residues. The CDR3 sequence is CASSEQGARNNQPQHF. The CDR3 coding sequence is TGTGCCAGCAGTGAACAGGGGGCTAGAAACAATCAGCCCCAGCATTTT.

The V and J genes are TRBV19 and TRBJ1-1; TRBD1 matches 9 bases. Germline CDR1 reads LNHDA; CDR2 reads SQIVND (reference sequence). V trimming: 9 bases; J trimming: 1 base; junction bases outside the gene matches: 9. This CDR3 contains 15 residues. CDR3 DNA: TGTGCCAGCAGCGCCCGGGACAGGGAGAACACTGAAGCTTTCTTT. Amino acids: CASSARDRENTEAFF.

J is TRBJ2-7 and V is TRBV5-1; 11 bases match TRBD1. The CDR3 sequence is 14 residues long. With 5 bases clipped from V and 4 bases from J, the junction kept 5 bases outside the gene matches. The germline CDR1 and CDR2 sequences are SGHRS and YFSETQ. CDR3 loop: CASRPGTGGYEQYF. DNA of the CDR3: TGCGCCAGCAGACCCGGGACAGGGGGGTACGAGCAGTACTTC. Using reference TRBV5-1 and TRBJ2-7 for the parts outside the CDR3, the full variable domain is KAGVTQTPRYLIKTRGQQVTLSCSPISGHRSVSWYQQTPGQGLQFLFEYFSETQRNKGNFPGRFSGRQFSNSRSEMNVSTLELGDSALYLCASRPGTGGYEQYFGPGTRLTVT.

This chain uses TRBV18 with TRBJ2-5; D unresolved. Deletions cut 0 bases from V and 5 bases from J, with 10 bases between. Germline V lookup: CDR1 KGHSH, CDR2 LQKENI. The CDR3 is 14 amino acids. CDR3 DNA sequence: TGTGCCAGCTCACCACCGAATTCAGCTGAGACCCAGTACTTC. Amino acid sequence: CASSPPNSAETQYF.

The rearrangement links TRBV6-8 to TRBJ1-1, with 9 bases aligning to TRBD1. The V gene's germline CDR1 is MNHGY and CDR2 SAAAGT. This CDR3 contains 14 residues. Trimming at V came to 11 bases and at J to 5 bases, leaving 12 bases not matched to a gene. CDR3 region: CAGDDRGRGTEAFF. As DNA, the CDR3 is TGTGCCGGGGATGACAGGGGGAGAGGAACTGAAGCTTTCTTT.

The chain links TRBV6-8 to TRBJ1-3; unclear D gene. Trimming shortened V by 7 bases and J by 0 bases, and 10 bases separated the two germline ends. Germline loops: CDR1 MNHGY, CDR2 SAAAGT. The CDR3 is 14 residues long. The CDR3 coding sequence is TGTGCCAGCATTCGCCCCAACTCTGGAAACACCATATATTTT. Protein: CASIRPNSGNTIYF.

The CDR3 region is CASRQASNQPQHF. The CDR3 region has the DNA TGTGCCAGTCGGCAGGCTAGCAATCAGCCCCAGCATTTT. The V call is TRBV6-8, the J call TRBJ1-5, with unresolved D. Per the germline V gene, CDR1 is MNHGY and CDR2 is SAAAGT. The CDR3 runs 13 residues. V was trimmed by 9 bases and J by 0 bases, leaving 9 bases between them.

The CDR3 bases are TGTGCCAGCAGCTTAGAGACAGGGGGCAATGAGCAGTTCTTC. Its translation is CASSLETGGNEQFF. The chain has TRBV7-6 and TRBJ2-1; TRBD1 agrees at 9 bases. This CDR3 is 14 amino acids long. Germline V gives CDR1 SGHVS, CDR2 FNYEAQ. J gave up 6 bases and V 1 base, and 1 base lay outside the gene matches.

V usage is TRBV6-8 and J usage is TRBJ2-7; either TRBD1 or TRBD2 may fit D (5 bases each). There are 17 residues in the CDR3. V lost 6 bases and J lost 3, with 24 bases in between. Germline values: CDR1 MNHGY, CDR2 SAAAGT. This chain's CDR3 is CASRLHGGSEDNYEQYF. The CDR3 bases are TGTGCCAGCAGATTACATGGAGGATCCGAGGACAACTACGAGCAGTACTTC.

The genes are TRBV19 and TRBJ2-2; D might be TRBD2 (6 bases). The CDR3 runs to 16 residues. Trimming removed 7 bases at V and 5 bases at J, with 20 bases between. Germline loops: CDR1 LNHDA, CDR2 SQIVND (reference sequence). CDR3 nucleotides: TGTGCCAGTAACCCTCTAGCCGGGAGAGGAACCGGGGAGCTGTTTTTT. Its protein product is CASNPLAGRGTGELFF.

This chain connects TRBV12-5 to TRBJ2-4, with no clear D. The CDR3 covers 14 residues. Germline V lookup: CDR1 LGHNT, CDR2 FRNRAP. CDR3 sequence: CASTQSLAKNIQYF. The CDR3, as DNA: TGTGCCAGCACCCAGTCACTAGCCAAAAACATTCAGTACTTC.

The sample holds a few counts of this clone. The chain couples TRBV19 to TRBJ2-3; TRBD1 agrees at 10 bases. The CDR3 runs 16 residues. V shed 4 bases, J shed 4 bases, and the junction held 8 bases outside the gene matches. Germline V gene data show CDR1 as LNHDA and CDR2 as SQIVND (reference sequence). The CDR3 DNA sequence: TGTGCCAGTAGTAAGAGGACAGGGGGACGCGCAGATACGCAGTATTTT. Its protein is CASSKRTGGRADTQYF.

This clone came up a few times. The chain links TRBV11-3 to TRBJ2-7; D may be TRBD2 (6 bases). The V end was cut by 2 bases, the J end by 2 bases, with 10 bases between. Per the germline V gene, CDR1 is SGHNT and CDR2 is YENEEA. This CDR3 is 14 amino acids long. The CDR3 DNA reads TGTGCCAGCAGCTTACCTGGGACTCCCTACGAGCAGTACTTC. It translates to CASSLPGTPYEQYF.

The chain joins TRBV19 to TRBJ1-2; possible D gene TRBD1, 5 bases. Trimming shortened V by 5 bases and J by 4 bases, and 8 bases separated the two germline ends. The CDR3 runs to 12 residues. Germline V gene data show CDR1 as LNHDA and CDR2 as SQIVND (reference sequence). DNA of the CDR3: TGTGCCAGTAGTGACAGAATCTATGGCTACACCTTC. Encoded protein: CASSDRIYGYTF.

The chain joins TRBV10-2 to TRBJ2-7, with 12 bases fitting TRBD2. The V and J ends lost 2 bases and 9 bases, in that order; junction bases with no gene match: 8. This CDR3 region has 15 residues. Germline V gene lookup returns CDR1 WSHSY and CDR2 SAAADI. The CDR3 nucleotides read TGCGCCAGCAGTGAGCTGACTAGCGGGAGAACTGGGCAGTACTTC. Translation gives CASSELTSGRTGQYF.